The 28 T cell receptor beta chains reported below all come from one sample, sequenced in a study of patients and donors after allogeneic stem cell transplantation. TCRdb itself ran the RT-PCR reads through MiXCR, one entry per CDR3 protein. This table has hundreds of thousands of distinct CDR3 sequences, 16% appearing once. Sequencing was carried out using blood, either unsorted or a sorted T cell fraction (not recorded which). The receptors were gathered from a human donor who was either an allogeneic HSCT recipient or a stem cell or donor lymphocyte infusion donor (not recorded which). It is not recorded whose cells these are; they may come from a transplant donor.

The chain couples TRBV5-1 to TRBJ2-7; the match to TRBD2 covers 7 bases. The CDR3 has 14 amino acids. The trim removed 5 bases at V and 7 bases at J, leaving 12 bases unmatched. Per the germline V gene, CDR1 is SGHRS and CDR2 is YFSETQ. This CDR3 reads CASRSGLSGREQYF. In DNA form, the CDR3 reads TGCGCCAGCAGGTCGGGACTATCTGGGAGGGAGCAGTACTTC.

The gene calls are TRBV5-1 and TRBJ2-1; possible D gene TRBD2, 7 bases. CDR3 length: 17 residues. CDR1 is SGHRS and CDR2 is YFSETQ in the germline V gene. The V gene lost 4 bases and the J gene lost 0 bases, with 17 bases spanning the gap. The CDR3 loop reads CASSGTGGQSSYNEQFF. The CDR3 DNA sequence: TGCGCCAGCAGCGGCACGGGGGGACAAAGCTCCTACAATGAGCAGTTCTTC.

This clonotype was detected a few times. The chain joins TRBV18 to TRBJ2-1; D is ambiguous. Trimming left V 3 bases short and J 8 bases short, with 11 bases between. The germline V gene has CDR1 KGHSH and CDR2 LQKENI. The CDR3 runs 13 residues. The CDR3 DNA reads TGTGCCAGCTCACCTATTGGTCCTGATGAGCAGTTCTTC. Translating gives CASSPIGPDEQFF.

J is TRBJ2-5 and V is TRBV7-2; D may correspond to TRBD1 or TRBD2 (5 bases each). CDR1 is SGHTA, CDR2 FQGNSA, per germline. This CDR3 comprises 15 residues. Trimming pared 5 bases from V and 5 bases from J, leaving 18 bases between. This CDR3 reads CASSPTRDPRETQYF. The CDR3 DNA sequence: TGTGCCAGCAGCCCAACCCGGGACCCGAGGGAGACCCAGTACTTC.

The V call is TRBV6-2 or TRBV6-3, the J call TRBJ1-2, with D maybe TRBD1 (5 bases). V was trimmed by 4 bases and J by 8 bases, leaving 14 bases between them. Per germline, CDR1 MNHEY and CDR2 SVGEGT. The CDR3 sequence is 13 residues long. CDR3 in amino acids: CASSSALGAGYTF. Here the CDR3 DNA reads TGTGCCAGCAGTTCAGCCTTAGGGGCAGGCTACACCTTC.

This chain links TRBV20-1 with TRBJ1-2; the match to TRBD1 covers 7 bases. The CDR3 runs 12 residues. The germline V gene has CDR1 DFQATT and CDR2 SNEGSKA (reference sequence). With 6 bases clipped from V and 1 base from J, the junction kept 2 bases outside the gene matches. The CDR3 loop reads CSAAGGNYGYTF. The CDR3 coding sequence is TGCAGTGCGGCAGGGGGTAACTATGGCTACACCTTC.

The chain is built from TRBV3-1 and TRBJ1-2; D not resolved. The CDR3 totals 13 residues. Germline V gives CDR1 LGHDT, CDR2 YNNKEL (reference sequence). The ends were cut back, 4 bases at V and 1 base at J, with 7 bases in the middle. The CDR3, as DNA: TGTGCCAGCAGCCTCCGGAGTAACTATGGCTACACCTTC. Translation gives CASSLRSNYGYTF. The complete variable domain, with remaining parts taken from reference TRBV3-1 and TRBJ1-2, reads DTAVSQTPKYLVTQMGNDKSIKCEQNLGHDTMYWYKQDSKKFLKIMFSYNNKELIINETVPNRFSPKSPDKAHLNLHINSLELGDSAVYFCASSLRSNYGYTFGSGTRLTVV.

This chain links TRBV11-2 with TRBJ2-2, with no clear D. V gave up 0 bases and J gave up 6 bases, with 11 bases separating them. CDR3 length equals 15 residues. From germline, CDR1 is SGHAT and CDR2 FQNNGV. CDR3 in DNA: TGTGCCAGCAGCTTAGATTTGCGGTTTTCCGGGGAGCTGTTTTTT. Translation gives CASSLDLRFSGELFF.

This clonotype was seen more than once but under ten times. This chain connects TRBV20-1 to TRBJ1-2, with D perhaps matching TRBD1 (5 bases). The V gene's germline CDR1 is DFQATT and CDR2 SNEGSKA (reference sequence). V dropped 0 bases and J dropped 6 bases, with 20 bases sitting between them. The CDR3 extends over 16 amino acids. CDR3 nucleotide sequence: TGCAGTGCTAGAGATGGACTGGGGCCTCCTGGCGATGGCTACACCTTC. It codes for CSARDGLGPPGDGYTF.

This clonotype showed up just a few times. The chain has TRBV5-1 and TRBJ1-2; tentative D call: TRBD1 (5 bases). Per germline, CDR1 SGHRS and CDR2 YFSETQ. This CDR3 comprises 12 residues. The ends were cut back, 4 bases at V and 4 bases at J, with 8 bases in the middle. The CDR3 region has the DNA TGCGCCAGCAGCCAGGGACCCTATGGCTACACCTTC. Translated: CASSQGPYGYTF. Full variable domain (outside the CDR3, taken from reference TRBV5-1 and TRBJ1-2): KAGVTQTPRYLIKTRGQQVTLSCSPISGHRSVSWYQQTPGQGLQFLFEYFSETQRNKGNFPGRFSGRQFSNSRSEMNVSTLELGDSALYLCASSQGPYGYTFGSGTRLTVV.

This clonotype has a handful of counts. V is TRBV28 and J is TRBJ2-7, with a tentative D call TRBD2 (5 bases). Germline V gene lookup returns CDR1 MDHEN and CDR2 SYDVKM. The CDR3 is 13 residues long. V dropped 8 bases and J dropped 3 bases, with 14 bases sitting between them. CDR3 sequence (DNA): TGTGCCAGCGGCCGTGGAGGAAGCTACGAGCAGTACTTC. This sequence encodes CASGRGGSYEQYF. The full variable domain, its missing parts supplied by reference TRBV28 and TRBJ2-7, is DVKVTQSSRYLVKRTGEKVFLECVQDMDHENMFWYRQDPGLGLRLIYFSYDVKMKEKGDIPEGYSVSREKKERFSLILESASTNQTSMYLCASGRGGSYEQYFGPGTRLTVT.

In this sample, this clonotype turned up a few times. The chain joins TRBV28 to TRBJ2-2, with TRBD1 identical over 7 bases. Germline V CDR1 and CDR2: MDHEN, SYDVKM. Trimming took 3 bases from V and 13 from J; bases not matched to a gene: 2. CDR3 length: 11 amino acids. CDR3 residues: CASSLTGRLFF. The CDR3 DNA sequence: TGTGCCAGCAGTTTGACAGGGCGGCTGTTTTTT.

The chain combines TRBV5-5 with TRBJ1-1; no definite D call. Germline V gives CDR1 SGHKS, CDR2 YYEKEE (reference sequence). Trimming stripped 2 bases from V and 1 base from J, with 12 bases between. The CDR3 sequence is 15 residues long. The DNA for the CDR3 is TGTGCCAGCAGCTTCCACCGGACGGAGAACACTGAAGCTTTCTTT. Amino acid sequence: CASSFHRTENTEAFF.

The V gene is TRBV30, the J gene TRBJ2-7, with TRBD1 matching over 9 bases. The V gene's germline CDR1 is GTSNPN and CDR2 SVGIG (reference sequence). The CDR3 length is 16 residues. V lost 4 bases, J lost 2 bases, and 12 bases stayed unmatched. The CDR3 nucleotides are TGTGCCTGGACGGCCCTACGGGACAGGGATCCCTACGAGCAGTACTTC. This encodes CAWTALRDRDPYEQYF.

J is TRBJ2-2 and V is TRBV19; D is perhaps TRBD2 (6 bases). V was shortened by 8 bases and J by 4 bases, with 14 bases between the two germline ends. The CDR3 spans 14 residues. Per germline, CDR1 LNHDA and CDR2 SQIVND (reference sequence). CDR3 amino acids: CASSWDSITGELFF. DNA of the CDR3: TGTGCCAGTTCCTGGGACTCCATCACCGGGGAGCTGTTTTTT.

The J gene is TRBJ1-2, the V gene TRBV30; D is uncertain. CDR3 size: 12 residues. Trimming took off 5 bases at V and 4 bases at J, with 11 bases between the two ends. From germline, CDR1 is GTSNPN and CDR2 SVGIG (reference sequence). The CDR3: CAWFTAFYGYTF. CDR3 coding DNA: TGTGCCTGGTTCACAGCCTTCTATGGCTACACCTTC.

CDR3 loop: CASSLEGVSVRSYEQYF. In nucleotides, the CDR3 is TGTGCCAGCAGCTTAGAGGGGGTGTCGGTGAGGTCCTACGAGCAGTACTTC. The rearrangement uses TRBV5-6 and TRBJ2-7; TRBD1 might be the D (6 bases). Trimming cost V 2 bases and J 1 base, with 19 bases left between them. The CDR3 spans 17 residues. Germline assignment: CDR1 SGHDT and CDR2 YYEEEE.

This clonotype came up a few times. The V call is TRBV15, the J call TRBJ2-1; TRBD2 agrees at 11 bases. The V segment lost 5 bases and the J segment 5 bases; nucleotides outside the gene matches: 5. Germline lookup yields CDR1 LNHNV and CDR2 YYDKDF (reference sequence). The CDR3 has 15 residues. CDR3 amino acids: CATSPGTSGHNEQFF. CDR3 DNA sequence: TGTGCCACCAGCCCCGGGACTAGCGGACACAATGAGCAGTTCTTC.

The rearrangement links TRBV7-2 to TRBJ2-3; 7 bases agree with TRBD2. Germline values: CDR1 SGHTA, CDR2 FQGNSA. Trimming removed 2 bases from V and 0 bases from J; junction bases left unmatched: 2. This CDR3 contains 15 residues. The DNA of the CDR3 is TGTGCCAGCAGCTTAAGCGGGAAGAGCACAGATACGCAGTATTTT. Its protein product is CASSLSGKSTDTQYF. The whole variable domain, filled in from reference TRBV7-2 and TRBJ2-3, reads GAGVSQSPSNKVTEKGKDVELRCDPISGHTALYWYRQSLGQGLEFLIYFQGNSAPDKSGLPSDRFSAERTGGSVSTLTIQRTQQEDSAVYLCASSLSGKSTDTQYFGPGTRLTVL.

This clonotype occurred a few times. The chain employs TRBV7-7 and TRBJ2-7; TRBD2 might be the D (6 bases). CDR3 length equals 16 residues. Germline V gives CDR1 SSHAT, CDR2 FNYEAQ (reference sequence). V was trimmed by 5 bases and J by 3 bases, leaving 20 bases between them. The CDR3 nucleotides are TGTGCCAGCAGCCCCGGTCCCGGGACTGGACTCTACGAGCAGTACTTC. Its translation is CASSPGPGTGLYEQYF.

This clonotype was recorded at least ten times. The chain employs TRBV12-3 or TRBV12-4 and TRBJ1-5; unclear D gene. V gave up 1 base and J gave up 2 bases, with 0 bases separating them. The CDR3 totals 12 residues. The CDR3 is CASSLGNQPQHF. The CDR3 DNA sequence: TGTGCCAGCAGTTTAGGCAATCAGCCCCAGCATTTT.

The rearrangement links TRBV11-3 to TRBJ1-1; unclear D gene. Germline lookup yields CDR1 SGHNT and CDR2 YENEEA. The length of the CDR3 is 12 residues. Deletions cut 5 bases from V and 5 bases from J, with 9 bases between. The CDR3 spells CASSPWRTEAFF. CDR3 coding DNA: TGTGCCAGCAGCCCATGGAGGACTGAAGCTTTCTTT.

This chain connects TRBV5-6 to TRBJ2-7, with no clear D. V was shortened by 2 bases and J by 5 bases, with 5 bases between the two germline ends. Germline CDR1 reads SGHDT; CDR2 reads YYEEEE. This CDR3 contains 11 residues. Written as DNA, the CDR3 is TGTGCCAGCAGCTTCACAGACGAGCAGTACTTC. Translated, it gives CASSFTDEQYF. The variable domain in full, with the rest retrieved from reference TRBV5-6 and TRBJ2-7, is DAGVTQSPTHLIKTRGQQVTLRCSPKSGHDTVSWYQQALGQGPQFIFQYYEEEERQRGNFPDRFSGHQFPNYSSELNVNALLLGDSALYLCASSFTDEQYFGPGTRLTVT.

The chain links TRBV25-1 to TRBJ2-2, with D unclear. This CDR3 contains 13 residues. V lost 1 base and J lost 8, with 8 bases in between. From germline, CDR1 is MGHDK and CDR2 SYGVNS. In DNA, the CDR3 is TGTGCCAGCAGTGAATCAACTTCGGGGGAGCTGTTTTTT. It yields the protein CASSESTSGELFF.

The genes are TRBV12-3 or TRBV12-4 and TRBJ2-2; TRBD2 matches at 7 bases. The CDR3 has 16 amino acids. The V segment lost 2 bases and the J segment 5 bases; nucleotides outside the gene matches: 8. DNA for the CDR3: TGTGCCAGCAGTTTACTTCCAAACGGGGGGACCGGGGAGCTGTTTTTT. The encoded protein is CASSLLPNGGTGELFF.

This clonotype was seen a few times. The chain has TRBV20-1 and TRBJ2-5; 8 bases are a match to TRBD2. The germline V gene encodes CDR1 DFQATT and CDR2 SNEGSKA (reference sequence). V shed 2 bases, J shed 4 bases, and the junction held 9 bases outside the gene matches. CDR3 length: 15 amino acids. The CDR3 DNA follows: TGCAGTGCTAGAAACAGCGGGAGAAGGGGAGAGACCCAGTACTTC. It encodes CSARNSGRRGETQYF.

This clonotype was observed a few times. This sequence joins TRBV2 and TRBJ1-2; possible D gene TRBD1, 6 bases. Germline values: CDR1 SNHLY, CDR2 FYNNEI. The CDR3 length is 12 residues. V was clipped by 8 bases and J by 6 bases, with 13 bases between them. CDR3 DNA sequence: TGTGCCAGCTTAAGGGGGAGGAATGGCTACACCTTC. This codes for CASLRGRNGYTF. The full variable domain, completed using reference TRBV2 and TRBJ1-2, is EPEVTQTPSHQVTQMGQEVILRCVPISNHLYFYWYRQILGQKVEFLVSFYNNEISEKSEIFDDQFSVERPDGSNFTLKIRSTKLEDSAMYFCASLRGRNGYTFGSGTRLTVV.

This clonotype has more than one count but fewer than ten. The CDR3 region has the DNA TGTGCCAGAACCCCCGCGACTAGCGCAAACAATGAGCAGTTCTTC. This gives the protein CARTPATSANNEQFF. The chain joins TRBV7-9 to TRBJ2-1; 8 bases line up with TRBD2. Germline V gene lookup returns CDR1 SEHNR and CDR2 FQNEAQ (reference sequence). The CDR3 has 15 residues. V gave up 9 bases and J gave up 5 bases; unmatched junction bases: 12.